This TCR beta chain was captured in a study of regulatory and conventional T cells in breast cancer (dated by TCRdb to about 2015). This clonotype is labeled medium-sized (0.01 to 0.1%). Its target antigen remains unknown. There are no base qualities to consult, and no much larger clone falls within one base. Preparation of the library involved PCR. The sequencing machine was an Illumina MiSeq. TCRdb reprocessing: public reads trimmed at Q25 with fastp, clones called with MiXCR, in-frame beta chains kept. A single entry per CDR3 protein holds the most common genes and DNA from its merged rows. The sample table holds approximately 9,700 distinct CDR3 sequences, of which about 35% were seen once. Around 6.1% of the sample is in the top ten clones. V is cut by 4 bases and J by 1 base, and the space between the germline ends is 8 bases. Reading from cysteine to phenylalanine, the CDR3 counts 14 amino acids. Here the CDR3 DNA is all that survives: 42 bases in frame from base 1. CDR1 and CDR2 were assigned from the germline V gene as LGHNA and YNFKEQ.

Sequenced: conventional T cells from blood. The rearranged chain carries TRBV4-2 and TRBJ2-1, with TRBD2 tentatively as D gene (6 bases match). The sequence came from a male donor in good health. The sequence in DNA is TGTGCCAGCAGCCGTAGCGGATCCTACAATGAGCAGTTCTTC. Its protein reads: CASSRSGSYNEQFF.